The 8 T cell receptor beta chains below come from one sample, sequenced in a study of OX40 agonist ivuxolimab in advanced cancers. Libraries were prepared by immunoSEQ multiplex PCR; TCRdb keeps only in-frame clonotypes and omits some of them. The profile shows around 67,000 clones, 87% of them singletons. The sample consisted of CD4+ or CD8+ T cells sorted from blood, taken in a trial of the OX40 agonist ivuxolimab. The receptors shown here come from an adult with an advanced solid tumor such as melanoma, head and neck, liver or kidney cancer.

This chain uses TRBV15 with TRBJ1-1; no clear D. CDR3 length: 13 residues. Germline V lookup: CDR1 LNHNV, CDR2 YYDKDF (reference sequence). Trimming left V 2 bases short and J 1 base short, with 5 bases between. The CDR3 region is CATSRRANTEAFF. CDR3 coding DNA: TGTGCCACCAGCAGAAGGGCGAACACTGAAGCTTTCTTT.

The chain is built from TRBV6-1 and TRBJ2-5; no clear D gene. The germline gives CDR1 MNHNS, CDR2 SASEGT. Trimming pared 3 bases from V and 5 bases from J, leaving 16 bases between. CDR3 length equals 15 residues. The CDR3 nucleotides read TGTGCCAGCAGTGATTTAGGTAGCTTCGGCGAGACCCAGTACTTC. It is translated as CASSDLGSFGETQYF.

The CDR3 region has the DNA TGTGCCAGCAGCACCCAGGACAGGTTCTCCTACGAGCAGTACTTC. Protein: CASSTQDRFSYEQYF. This chain connects TRBV6-6 to TRBJ2-5, with TRBD1 identical over 7 bases. The end of the DNA fits TRBJ2-7 better, so the J call may be wrong. The CDR3 runs to 15 residues. Germline lookup yields CDR1 MNHNY and CDR2 SVGAGI (reference sequence).

DNA of the CDR3: TGTGCCAGCAGCCCAAGGGGGAGGGTACATACCCTCGAGCAGTACTTC. This translates into CASSPRGRVHTLEQYF. This sequence joins TRBV7-6 and TRBJ2-7, with D possibly TRBD2 on 7 matching bases. The CDR3 contains 16 residues. Per the germline V gene, CDR1 is SGHVS and CDR2 is FNYEAQ. With 5 bases removed from V and 6 bases from J, the gap between germline ends came to 23 bases.

The chain links TRBV5-5 to TRBJ1-5, with TRBD1 as a possible D gene (5 bases). This CDR3 region has 15 residues. The V gene's germline CDR1 is SGHKS and CDR2 YYEKEE (reference sequence). V was trimmed by 0 bases and J by 6 bases, leaving 13 bases between them. The CDR3 DNA follows: TGTGCCAGCAGCTTGGGTTCAGGGTTGGTTCAGCCCCAGCATTTT. Translating gives CASSLGSGLVQPQHF.

V and J are TRBV7-2 and TRBJ2-5, with D unresolved. Trimming cost V 2 bases and J 5 bases, with 9 bases left between them. Germline CDR1 reads SGHTA; CDR2 reads FQGNSA. This CDR3 spans 13 amino acids. The CDR3 is CASSLLLFETQYF. CDR3 sequence (DNA): TGTGCCAGCAGCTTACTACTCTTCGAGACCCAGTACTTC.

The chain is built from TRBV7-2 and TRBJ1-5, with D possibly matching TRBD1 (5 bases). CDR3 length equals 15 residues. Trimming took 4 bases from V and 0 from J, leaving 10 bases between them. The germline gives CDR1 SGHTA, CDR2 FQGNSA. CDR3: CASSSGHRSNQPQHF. The CDR3 DNA reads as TGTGCCAGCAGCTCCGGACACCGTAGCAATCAGCCCCAGCATTTT.

This sequence joins TRBV27 and TRBJ1-2, with TRBD1 matching 8 bases. Trimming took 2 bases from V and 4 from J; bases not matched to a gene: 15. The germline V gene has CDR1 MNHEY and CDR2 SMNVEV (reference sequence). The CDR3 contains 18 residues. The DNA of the CDR3 is TGTGCCAGCAGTTTAGTTTTTAAAAGCAGGGGGCAGTTCTATGGCTACACCTTC. Its translation: CASSLVFKSRGQFYGYTF.